This TCR beta chain was identified during a study of beta chain features in type 1 diabetes. Study-wide findings and caveats: In all four CD4+ subsets, TCRB CDR3 length was significantly, moderately reduced in type 1 diabetes.

This clone has a handful of counts. Its specificity is unknown. The length of the CDR3 is 16 residues. Germline-derived CDR1 and CDR2 are SGHRS and YFSETQ. After removal of 1 base from V and 1 base from J, the junction contained 4 bases not matched to a gene. All of the isolated RNA was reverse transcribed, so expressed TCRB transcripts were sequenced. Profiling relied on immunoSEQ multiplex PCR, and the TCRdb table lists in-frame clones only, not all of them. The repertoire consists of 350,000 to 400,000 clones, with around 12% occurring once and the leading ten covering around 0.01%. The clonotype was recovered from a woman between 18 and 30 years old with type 1 diabetes. Specimen: naive CD4+ T cells from blood. The gene calls are TRBV5-1 and TRBJ1-1; TRBD1 matches 10 bases. CDR3 sequence reads: CASSLIRDRGNTEAFF. CDR3 DNA sequence: TGCGCCAGCAGCTTGATCCGGGACAGGGGGAACACTGAAGCTTTCTTT.